The 14 T cell receptor beta chains given below trace back to one sample, sequenced in a study of shared clonotypes between healthy human individuals. The table came from immunoSEQ multiplex PCR; TCRdb's copy has only in-frame clones and leaves some out. The sample consists of 1.5 million to 1.9 million clones, 95% to 99% of them appearing once. The sequenced sample was naive CD4+ T cells sorted from blood. Subset of the sample: CD45RA+ positively selected. All receptors come from a man aged 25 to 40 in good health.

As DNA, the CDR3 is TGTGCCAGCAGCACAGGGCTAACTAATGAAAAACTGTTTTTT. This sequence encodes CASSTGLTNEKLFF. The chain couples TRBV5-4 to TRBJ1-4, with D tentatively TRBD1 (6 bases). The CDR3 runs to 14 residues. V dropped 4 bases and J dropped 1 base, with 8 bases sitting between them. The germline V gene encodes CDR1 SGHNT and CDR2 YYREEE (reference sequence).

This clone has a handful of counts. The sample contains more than one DNA sequence encoding this CDR3. The genes are TRBV7-8 and TRBJ2-7; D unresolved. The V gene's germline CDR1 is SGHVS and CDR2 FQNEAQ. Trimming took off 0 bases at V and 2 bases at J, with 5 bases between the two ends. CDR3 size: 13 residues. CDR3 in amino acids: CASSLAATYEQYF. The CDR3 bases are TGTGCCAGCAGCTTAGCTGCTACCTACGAGCAGTACTTC.

The chain joins TRBV5-1 to TRBJ1-3, with TRBD1 matching 8 bases. The germline V gene has CDR1 SGHRS and CDR2 YFSETQ. The CDR3 spans 18 residues. V lost 3 bases and J lost 9; bases outside the gene matches: 20. The CDR3 reads CASSYLPDRAGWESTIYF. Here the CDR3 DNA reads TGCGCCAGCAGCTACCTCCCGGACAGGGCTGGTTGGGAAAGCACCATATATTTT.

The chain is built from TRBV25-1 and TRBJ2-1, with D unclear. The V gene lost 4 bases and the J gene lost 0 bases, with 7 bases spanning the gap. The CDR3 totals 14 residues. Looked up from germline, CDR1 is MGHDK and CDR2 is SYGVNS. CDR3 residues: CASSGGSSYNEQFF. The CDR3 region has the DNA TGTGCCAGCAGTGGCGGCAGCTCCTACAATGAGCAGTTCTTC.

The chain links TRBV5-5 to TRBJ1-5; no definite D call. Per the germline V gene, CDR1 is SGHKS and CDR2 is YYEKEE (reference sequence). The V end was cut by 4 bases, the J end by 4 bases, with 9 bases between. This CDR3 region has 13 residues. CDR3: CASSPSGNQPQHF. The CDR3 DNA reads as TGTGCCAGCAGCCCCTCGGGAAATCAGCCCCAGCATTTT.

CDR3 DNA sequence: TGTGCCAGCAGCCAAGGGCTAGCGGGAGCGTCAGATACGCAGTATTTT. Protein: CASSQGLAGASDTQYF. The rearrangement joins TRBV5-8 to TRBJ2-3, with 10 nucleotides matching TRBD2. The CDR3 is 16 residues long. Germline V lookup: CDR1 SGHTS, CDR2 YDEGEE. The V segment lost 4 bases and the J segment 4 bases; nucleotides outside the gene matches: 9.

The CDR3: CASSNSGAPKYF. DNA for the CDR3: TGTGCCAGTTCAAATAGCGGAGCCCCTAAGTACTTC. This sequence joins TRBV19 and TRBJ2-7; TRBD2 might be the D (6 bases). The germline V and J ends were trimmed by 8 bases and 11 bases, with 19 bases remaining between them. The germline V gene has CDR1 LNHDA and CDR2 SQIVND (reference sequence). The CDR3 runs to 12 residues.

This sequence joins TRBV6-5 and TRBJ1-4; D perhaps matches TRBD1 (6 bases). V lost 0 bases and J lost 7, with 12 bases in between. Germline V gives CDR1 MNHEY, CDR2 SVGAGI. The CDR3 length is 15 residues. CDR3 nucleotides: TGTGCCAGCAGTTACTCGGGGGCGCGGGGTGAAAAACTGTTTTTT. Translated: CASSYSGARGEKLFF.

The CDR3 nucleotides read TGTGCCAGCAGCTTATCATTAGCGGGAGGGTTTGAGCAGTTCTTC. It translates to CASSLSLAGGFEQFF. V is TRBV11-3 and J is TRBJ2-1; 11 bases are a match to TRBD2. Trimming cost V 2 bases and J 9 bases; bases outside gene matches: 6. Germline-derived CDR1 and CDR2 are SGHNT and YENEEA. This CDR3 has 15 residues.

Concerning this clone: This sample also contains other DNA sequences that code for the same CDR3. The rearrangement uses TRBV5-1 and TRBJ2-1; D uncertain. Germline V gene data show CDR1 as SGHRS and CDR2 as YFSETQ. Trimming cost V 2 bases and J 10 bases, with 7 bases left between them. CDR3 length equals 11 residues. The CDR3 protein is CASSLKDEQFF. CDR3 in DNA: TGCGCCAGCAGCTTAAAGGACGAGCAGTTCTTC. The full variable domain, in which reference TRBV5-1 and TRBJ2-1 provide the parts outside the CDR3, is KAGVTQTPRYLIKTRGQQVTLSCSPISGHRSVSWYQQTPGQGLQFLFEYFSETQRNKGNFPGRFSGRQFSNSRSEMNVSTLELGDSALYLCASSLKDEQFFGPGTRLTVL.

Worth noting for this clone: Relative to the germline gene, one junction end is altered; a read error may explain this. V and J are TRBV7-7 and TRBJ2-7; D is perhaps TRBD1 (6 bases). From germline, CDR1 is SSHAT and CDR2 FNYEAQ (reference sequence). The CDR3 has 14 residues. The CDR3 reads CASSPWAGDYEQYF. The DNA of the CDR3 is TGTGCTAGCAGCCCATGGGCAGGGGACTACGAGCAGTACTTC.

This chain connects TRBV6-5 to TRBJ1-5, with TRBD1 matching 8 bases. The germline CDR1 and CDR2 sequences are MNHEY and SVGAGI. The CDR3 length is 14 residues. The V gene end was trimmed by 6 bases and the J gene end by 6 bases; junction bases not matched to a gene: 7. CDR3 nucleotides: TGTGCCAGCAGCGTCAGGGGGCGAGGTCAGCCCCAGCATTTT. Its translation: CASSVRGRGQPQHF.

V and J are TRBV7-2 and TRBJ2-2; D possibly corresponds to TRBD2 (6 bases). This CDR3 has 16 residues. V lost 1 base and J 0 bases, leaving 9 bases between the germline ends. Germline CDR1 is SGHTA and CDR2 is FQGNSA. The CDR3: CASSLVGGSNTGELFF. Written as DNA, the CDR3 is TGTGCCAGCAGCTTAGTGGGGGGTTCGAACACCGGGGAGCTGTTTTTT.

Details on this clone: Other DNA variants within this sample encode the same CDR3. This chain connects TRBV28 to TRBJ1-1; the D is unclear. Germline values: CDR1 MDHEN, CDR2 SYDVKM. The germline V and J ends were trimmed by 3 bases and 4 bases, with 6 bases remaining between them. The CDR3 contains 12 residues. The CDR3 sequence is CASSLGVTEAFF. The CDR3 DNA reads as TGTGCCAGCAGTTTGGGTGTCACTGAAGCTTTCTTT.